Listed below are T cell receptor beta chains from one sample, sequenced in a study of response to subunit inactivated influenza vaccine. Each CDR3 protein gets one entry after TCRdb re-called the RT-PCR reads with MiXCR. Of about 540,000 distinct CDR3 sequences in the sample, around 21% are singletons; the top ten hold around 2.8%. These data were likewise used in another study, on T cells expressing NK-cell markers.

The specimen comprised CD4+ T cells sorted from PBMCs, sampled approximately 13 days after vaccination. These receptors originate from a man aged 50 to 59 who received an inactivated influenza vaccine. CDR3s include the opening cysteine and the closing phenylalanine or tryptophan. The D gene is left open where the match is weak. Clone size appears in some rows only: once, few, many, or a class for an expanded clone.

v_gene: TRBV12-3/TRBV12-4
d_gene: -
abundance: -
j_gene: TRBJ2-3
CDR3nt: TGTGCCAGCAGTTTCGGTCAGGGGTCGTGGGATACGCAGTATTTT
CDR3aa: CASSFGQGSWDTQYF

v_gene: TRBV7-2
d_gene: TRBD2
abundance: -
j_gene: TRBJ2-4
CDR3nt: TGTGCCAGCAGCCCAATTAGACTAGCGGACATTCAGTACTTC
CDR3aa: CASSPIRLADIQYF

v_gene: TRBV5-1
d_gene: -
abundance: -
j_gene: TRBJ2-1
CDR3nt: TGCGCCAGCAGCTTGGGTAGTATCGGGCCTGGGCAGTTCTTC
CDR3aa: CASSLGSIGPGQFF

v_gene: TRBV20-1
d_gene: TRBD2
abundance: -
j_gene: TRBJ2-7
CDR3nt: TGCAGTGCTGGGGACTACACTTTGCGGCAGTACTTC
CDR3aa: CSAGDYTLRQYF

v_gene: TRBV9
d_gene: TRBD1
abundance: -
j_gene: TRBJ2-7
CDR3nt: TGTGCCAGCAGCCCCACCGGACAGGGGAGGTACGAGCAGTACTTC
CDR3aa: CASSPTGQGRYEQYF

v_gene: TRBV7-9
d_gene: TRBD2
abundance: many
j_gene: TRBJ2-1
CDR3nt: TGTGCCAGCAGCTCGGGACTAGCGGATGAGCAGTTCTTC
CDR3aa: CASSSGLADEQFF

v_gene: TRBV6-5
d_gene: TRBD1
abundance: -
j_gene: TRBJ2-7
CDR3nt: TGTGCCAGCAGTTACCACGGGACAGGGAAATACGAGCAGTACTTC
CDR3aa: CASSYHGTGKYEQYF

v_gene: TRBV24-1
d_gene: -
abundance: -
j_gene: TRBJ2-5
CDR3nt: TGTGCCACCGGAGACGGCGTCGGAGAGACCCAGTACTTC
CDR3aa: CATGDGVGETQYF

v_gene: TRBV6-2/TRBV6-3
d_gene: TRBD1
abundance: few
j_gene: TRBJ2-7
CDR3nt: TGTGCCAGCAGTTATCCGACACAGGGGGAGGTGGTCTACGAGCAGTACTTC
CDR3aa: CASSYPTQGEVVYEQYF

v_gene: TRBV28
d_gene: -
abundance: -
j_gene: TRBJ2-2
CDR3nt: TGTGCCAGCAGTTTCCTTTTTATGGCCGGGGAGCTGTTTTTT
CDR3aa: CASSFLFMAGELFF

v_gene: TRBV3-1
d_gene: -
abundance: -
j_gene: TRBJ1-1
CDR3nt: TGTGCCAGCAGCCAAGACTCAGGGAAGAACACTGAAGCTTTCTTT
CDR3aa: CASSQDSGKNTEAFF

v_gene: TRBV5-1
d_gene: -
abundance: few
j_gene: TRBJ2-5
CDR3nt: TGCGCCAGCAGCTTGTCGCAGATCCAAGAGACCCAGTACTTC
CDR3aa: CASSLSQIQETQYF

v_gene: TRBV28
d_gene: TRBD2
abundance: -
j_gene: TRBJ2-1
CDR3nt: TGTGCCAGCAGTTCCCCTAGCGGGAGAGTCTACAATGAGCAGTTCTTC
CDR3aa: CASSSPSGRVYNEQFF

v_gene: TRBV4-3
d_gene: -
abundance: -
j_gene: TRBJ1-2
CDR3nt: TGCGCCAGCAGCCAAGATATTAGGGGGGCCCATGGCTACACCTTC
CDR3aa: CASSQDIRGAHGYTF

v_gene: TRBV6-2/TRBV6-3
d_gene: -
abundance: few
j_gene: TRBJ2-2
CDR3nt: TGTGCCAGCAGTTACCCCAGCGGAGCGAACACCGGGGAGCTGTTTTTT
CDR3aa: CASSYPSGANTGELFF

v_gene: TRBV18
d_gene: -
abundance: few
j_gene: TRBJ2-3
CDR3nt: TGTGCCAGCTCACCGGGCCCCCTGAATCAGCAGTATTTT
CDR3aa: CASSPGPLNQQYF

v_gene: TRBV4-2
d_gene: -
abundance: -
j_gene: TRBJ2-1
CDR3nt: TGTGCCAGCAGCCAAGGACAGGTCAATGAGCAGTTCTTC
CDR3aa: CASSQGQVNEQFF

v_gene: TRBV28
d_gene: -
abundance: many
j_gene: TRBJ2-7
CDR3nt: TGTGCCAGCAGTGCAGGGTTCGGCTACGAGCAGTACTTC
CDR3aa: CASSAGFGYEQYF

v_gene: TRBV3-1
d_gene: TRBD1
abundance: -
j_gene: TRBJ2-7
CDR3nt: TGTGCCAGCCGGGACAGGGGAGCCTACGAGCAGTACTTC
CDR3aa: CASRDRGAYEQYF

v_gene: TRBV11-2
d_gene: -
abundance: -
j_gene: TRBJ2-3
CDR3nt: TGTGCCAGCAGCTCAAGAGGGGACACAATCAGGAGCACAGATACGCAGTATTTT
CDR3aa: CASSSRGDTIRSTDTQYF

v_gene: TRBV29-1
d_gene: -
abundance: many
j_gene: TRBJ2-5
CDR3nt: TGCAGCGTTGAAACCCAGTACTTC
CDR3aa: CSVETQYF

v_gene: TRBV7-2
d_gene: -
abundance: -
j_gene: TRBJ1-1
CDR3nt: TGTGCCAGCAGCTTAGTGCGGGGGGCAGGGACTGAAGCTTTCTTT
CDR3aa: CASSLVRGAGTEAFF